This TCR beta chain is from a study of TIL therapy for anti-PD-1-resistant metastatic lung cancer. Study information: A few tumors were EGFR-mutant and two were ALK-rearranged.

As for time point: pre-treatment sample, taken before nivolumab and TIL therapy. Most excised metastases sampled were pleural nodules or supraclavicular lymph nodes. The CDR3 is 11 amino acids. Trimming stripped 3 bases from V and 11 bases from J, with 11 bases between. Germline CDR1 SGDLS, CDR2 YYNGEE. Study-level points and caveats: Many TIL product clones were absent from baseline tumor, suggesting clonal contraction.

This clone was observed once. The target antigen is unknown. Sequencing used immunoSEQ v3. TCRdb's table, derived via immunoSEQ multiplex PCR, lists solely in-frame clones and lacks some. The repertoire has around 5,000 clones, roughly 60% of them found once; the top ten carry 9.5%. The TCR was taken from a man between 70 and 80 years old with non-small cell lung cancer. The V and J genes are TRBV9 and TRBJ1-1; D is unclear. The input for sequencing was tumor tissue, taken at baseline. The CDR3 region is CASSGGGKAFF. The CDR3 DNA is TGTGCCAGCAGCGGAGGAGGGAAGGCTTTCTTT. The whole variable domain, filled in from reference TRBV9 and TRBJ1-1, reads DSGVTQTPKHLITATGQRVTLRCSPRSGDLSVYWYQQSLDQGLQFLIQYYNGEERAKGNILERFSAQQFPDLHSELNLSSLELGDSALYFCASSGGGKAFFGQGTRLTVV.